One sample yielded the 32 T cell receptor beta chains listed below, sequenced in a study of cytomegalovirus exposure and HLA in healthy donors. Primers for the PCR totalled 60 Vbeta and 13 Jbeta. Profiled with immunoSEQ multiplex PCR; TCRdb holds only in-frame clones, not every one. Among 55,000 to 70,000 clones listed, 83% were seen once. Material: PBMCs. The receptors derive from a human donor in good health.

The V and J genes are TRBV5-6 and TRBJ2-1; TRBD2 aligns across 9 bases. The germline gives CDR1 SGHDT, CDR2 YYEEEE. The J segment lost 4 bases and the V segment lost 1 base, leaving 3 bases of the junction unmatched. CDR3 size: 15 residues. The CDR3 is CASSLSSGMYNEQFF. CDR3 sequence (DNA): TGTGCCAGCAGCTTGTCTAGCGGGATGTACAATGAGCAGTTCTTC.

The chain couples TRBV10-3 to TRBJ2-1, with 9 bases fitting TRBD2. Germline assignment: CDR1 ENHRY and CDR2 SYGVKD. V was pared by 2 bases and J by 9 bases, with 11 bases of the junction left unmatched. CDR3 length: 16 residues. The CDR3 sequence is CAISELARGGLAEQFF. The CDR3 nucleotides are TGTGCCATCAGTGAGCTGGCGCGGGGGGGCTTGGCTGAGCAGTTCTTC.

This rearrangement joins TRBV6-5 to TRBJ1-6; D unclear. Trimming took 6 bases from V and 6 from J, leaving 12 bases between them. Per germline, CDR1 MNHEY and CDR2 SVGAGI. The CDR3 is 14 amino acids. CDR3 nucleotides: TGTGCCAGCAGCCCACAGCAGTTTAATTCACCCCTCCACTTT. This codes for CASSPQQFNSPLHF.

This clone was recorded a few times. This chain joins TRBV5-1 and TRBJ2-1; 11 bases line up with TRBD1. V shed 4 bases, J shed 3 bases, and the junction held 3 bases outside the gene matches. The CDR3 spans 15 residues. Germline V gives CDR1 SGHRS, CDR2 YFSETQ. CDR3 coding DNA: TGCGCCAGCAGCCTGGGACAGGGGGGCTACAATGAGCAGTTCTTC. Its translation is CASSLGQGGYNEQFF.

This clone has a handful of counts. V gene TRBV4-3 combines with J gene TRBJ1-4; TRBD1 is a possible D gene (5 bases). V was clipped by 5 bases and J by 8 bases, with 15 bases between them. This CDR3 spans 14 amino acids. The V gene's germline CDR1 is LGHNA and CDR2 YSLEER. Here the CDR3 DNA reads TGCGCCAGCAGCTTTTCCCAGGGAGGGGAAAAACTGTTTTTT. Translating gives CASSFSQGGEKLFF.

The CDR3 DNA reads TGTGCCAGCAGTTATAACCAGCCCACGGGGATGGCACCCCTCCACTTT. It is translated as CASSYNQPTGMAPLHF. J is TRBJ1-6 and V is TRBV6-5; D is uncertain. The CDR3 is made up of 16 amino acids. V lost 3 bases and J lost 11, with 20 bases in between. The germline V gene has CDR1 MNHEY and CDR2 SVGAGI.

CDR3 region: CASSQGQRPGNQPQHF. Here the CDR3 DNA reads TGCGCCAGCAGCCAAGGTCAACGCCCGGGCAATCAGCCCCAGCATTTT. The genes are TRBV4-1 and TRBJ1-5; D not certain. Trimming left V 1 base short and J 2 bases short, with 12 bases between. Germline-derived CDR1 and CDR2 are MGHRA and YSYEKL. The CDR3 totals 16 residues.

This clone was found once. The chain joins TRBV4-2 to TRBJ2-1, with 9 bases aligning to TRBD2. This CDR3 spans 17 amino acids. Trimming removed 0 bases from V and 7 bases from J; junction bases left unmatched: 10. From germline, CDR1 is LGHNA and CDR2 YNFKEQ. As DNA, the CDR3 is TGTGCCAGCAGCCAAGATGGGTCTAGCGGGGCATATAATGAGCAGTTCTTC. Protein: CASSQDGSSGAYNEQFF.

This chain connects TRBV19 to TRBJ1-5; D call uncertain. Trimming took 7 bases from V and 4 from J, leaving 14 bases between them. The germline gives CDR1 LNHDA, CDR2 SQIVND (reference sequence). This CDR3 has 14 amino acids. CDR3 sequence: CASTLRGSNQPQHF. CDR3 DNA sequence: TGTGCCAGTACCCTTCGAGGTAGTAATCAGCCCCAGCATTTT.

The rearrangement links TRBV30 to TRBJ2-5; tentatively, D is TRBD1 (6 bases). CDR3 length: 16 amino acids. Trimming took off 0 bases at V and 3 bases at J, with 17 bases between the two ends. Germline V gene lookup returns CDR1 GTSNPN and CDR2 SVGIG (reference sequence). CDR3 amino acids: CAWSVPLRDTKETQYF. As DNA, the CDR3 is TGTGCCTGGAGTGTTCCTTTGAGGGACACGAAAGAGACCCAGTACTTC.

V usage is TRBV11-2 and J usage is TRBJ1-1, with 8 bases that match TRBD1. Germline V lookup: CDR1 SGHAT, CDR2 FQNNGV. V was clipped by 3 bases and J by 4 bases; unmatched bases: 4. CDR3 length equals 14 residues. CDR3 nucleotides: TGTGCCAGCAGCTTCAGGGGGCATAGCACTGAAGCTTTCTTT. Translation gives CASSFRGHSTEAFF.

CDR3 nucleotide sequence: TGTGCCTGGAGTATGAGAGAATACAATGAGCAGTTCTTC. Encoded protein: CAWSMREYNEQFF. V usage is TRBV30 and J usage is TRBJ2-1; D is unresolved. The V gene's germline CDR1 is GTSNPN and CDR2 SVGIG (reference sequence). This CDR3 spans 13 amino acids. Trimming removed 2 bases from V and 4 bases from J, with 9 bases in between.

The chain couples TRBV4-2 to TRBJ2-2; D is perhaps TRBD2 (6 bases). The CDR3 loop spans 14 amino acids. Looked up from germline, CDR1 is LGHNA and CDR2 is YNFKEQ. Deletions cut 6 bases from V and 9 bases from J, with 17 bases between. The CDR3 nucleotides read TGTGCCAGCAGTCCCCAGGACGGGAGTAGGGAGCTGTTTTTT. Translated, it gives CASSPQDGSRELFF.

This chain connects TRBV18 to TRBJ1-2; 9 nucleotides align to TRBD1. Germline-derived CDR1 and CDR2 are KGHSH and LQKENI. CDR3 length equals 14 residues. The V gene end was trimmed by 1 base and the J gene end by 8 bases; junction bases not matched to a gene: 5. The DNA for the CDR3 is TGTGCCAGCTCACCACTGGGACAGGGCGAGGGCTACACCTTC. It codes for CASSPLGQGEGYTF. The complete variable domain, with remaining parts taken from reference TRBV18 and TRBJ1-2, reads NAGVMQNPRHLVRRRGQEARLRCSPMKGHSHVYWYRQLPEEGLKFMVYLQKENIIDESGMPKERFSAEFPKEGPSILRIQQVVRGDSAAYFCASSPLGQGEGYTFGSGTRLTVV.

This clone is labeled as medium-sized (0.01 to 0.1%). The CDR3 is CASSLAQGAIAYEQYF. The CDR3 DNA is TGTGCCAGCAGCTTAGCTCAGGGGGCAATCGCCTACGAGCAGTACTTC. The chain carries TRBV7-9 and TRBJ2-7, with 8 bases aligning to TRBD1. Germline V lookup: CDR1 SEHNR, CDR2 FQNEAQ (reference sequence). The CDR3 consists of 16 residues. Trimming at V came to 0 bases and at J to 2 bases, leaving 6 bases not matched to a gene.

The chain combines TRBV27 with TRBJ2-6, with a weak D call TRBD2 (5 bases). The CDR3 is 14 residues long. CDR1 is MNHEY and CDR2 is SMNVEV in the germline V gene (reference sequence). V gave up 8 bases and J gave up 3 bases, with 11 bases separating them. Here the CDR3 reads CASGSAGGANVLTF. CDR3 nucleotide sequence: TGTGCCAGCGGGTCGGCGGGTGGGGCCAACGTCCTGACTTTC.

In this sample, this clone turned up a few times. The chain couples TRBV6-6 to TRBJ1-1; D ambiguous. Germline lookup yields CDR1 MNHNY and CDR2 SVGAGI (reference sequence). V lost 5 bases and J 4 bases, leaving 14 bases between the germline ends. CDR3 length: 14 amino acids. CDR3 nucleotides: TGTGCCAGCAGTCAACGAGCATCGGGCACTGAAGCTTTCTTT. This translates into CASSQRASGTEAFF.

Only one count was recorded for this clone. V gene TRBV29-1 combines with J gene TRBJ2-1; TRBD2 aligns across 9 bases. The V gene end was trimmed by 8 bases and the J gene end by 8 bases; junction bases not matched to a gene: 10. The CDR3 is made up of 13 amino acids. CDR1 is SQVTM, CDR2 ANQGSEA, per germline. This CDR3 is CSTRAVAGDEQFF. CDR3 sequence (DNA): TGCAGCACCCGCGCGGTAGCGGGGGATGAGCAGTTCTTC.

This clone was picked up a small number of times. CDR3 bases: TGTGCCAGCGGAAGAGGGTTCCAGACGAACACTGAAGCTTTCTTT. Protein product: CASGRGFQTNTEAFF. The J gene is TRBJ1-1, the V gene TRBV9; D unresolved. Germline lookup yields CDR1 SGDLS and CDR2 YYNGEE. The CDR3 totals 15 residues. V dropped 7 bases and J dropped 1 base, with 17 bases sitting between them.

The chain is built from TRBV7-8 and TRBJ2-1; D is uncertain. Looked up from germline, CDR1 is SGHVS and CDR2 is FQNEAQ. CDR3 length equals 15 residues. V gave up 7 bases and J gave up 0 bases, with 13 bases separating them. The CDR3 protein is CASTDYYRSYNEQFF. The CDR3 DNA reads TGTGCCAGCACCGATTACTACCGCTCCTACAATGAGCAGTTCTTC. The entire variable domain, with the rest obtained from reference TRBV7-8 and TRBJ2-1, is as follows: GAGVSQSPRYKVAKRGQDVALRCDPISGHVSLFWYQQALGQGPEFLTYFQNEAQLDKSGLPSDRFFAERPEGSVSTLKIQRTQQEDSAVYLCASTDYYRSYNEQFFGPGTRLTVL.

This CDR3 is CASRQGASYEQYF. CDR3 nucleotides: TGTGCCAGCAGACAGGGGGCGAGCTACGAGCAGTACTTC. This chain links TRBV2 with TRBJ2-7; 9 bases agree with TRBD1. V shed 6 bases and J 3 bases; nucleotides not matched to a gene: 3. This CDR3 is built from 13 residues. Per the germline V gene, CDR1 is SNHLY and CDR2 is FYNNEI.

The CDR3 protein is CASSLVRDRGNEQFF. Written as DNA, the CDR3 is TGTGCCAGCAGTCTCGTCCGGGACAGGGGAAATGAGCAGTTCTTC. The V call is TRBV28, the J call TRBJ2-1; 10 nucleotides agree with TRBD1. The CDR3 spans 15 residues. The V gene end was trimmed by 5 bases and the J gene end by 7 bases; junction bases not matched to a gene: 8. In germline, CDR1 is MDHEN, CDR2 SYDVKM.

J is TRBJ2-3 and V is TRBV18; 13 nucleotides line up with TRBD2. Losses at the gene ends were 6 bases for V and 6 bases for J; bases not matched to a gene: 3. The V gene's germline CDR1 is KGHSH and CDR2 LQKENI. The CDR3 totals 14 residues. CDR3 in amino acids: CASSGTSGADTQYF. CDR3 DNA: TGTGCCAGCTCCGGGACTAGCGGGGCTGATACGCAGTATTTT.

The sample holds a few counts of this clone. This chain links TRBV7-9 with TRBJ2-1, with 8 bases fitting TRBD2. With 5 bases clipped from V and 8 bases from J, the junction kept 11 bases outside the gene matches. Per the germline V gene, CDR1 is SEHNR and CDR2 is FQNEAQ (reference sequence). The CDR3 is 15 residues long. CDR3 sequence (DNA): TGTGCCAGCAGCCAAGTCGGGGCGGGAGGTGATGAGCAGTTCTTC. Amino acid sequence: CASSQVGAGGDEQFF.

The chain joins TRBV27 to TRBJ2-2; no clear D gene. V gave up 10 bases and J gave up 8 bases, with 11 bases separating them. CDR3 length: 11 amino acids. Germline assignment: CDR1 MNHEY and CDR2 SMNVEV (reference sequence). This CDR3 reads CAISLKGELFF. The CDR3 bases are TGTGCCATCTCTCTAAAGGGGGAGCTGTTTTTT.

The chain uses TRBV5-8 and TRBJ1-4, with D possibly TRBD1 on 5 matching bases. V lost 3 bases and J lost 8, with 26 bases in between. This CDR3 region has 18 residues. CDR1 and CDR2 from the germline V gene are SGHTS and YDEGEE. The CDR3 protein is CASSYIVGAGFYSEKLFF. CDR3 nucleotides: TGTGCCAGCAGCTATATCGTTGGGGCAGGTTTCTATTCGGAAAAACTGTTTTTT.

This clone is a singleton in its sample. The chain links TRBV1 to TRBJ2-7; the table's D call TRBD2 went unverified against the DNA. TRBV1 is tagged as a pseudogene. CDR3 length equals 19 residues. In DNA form, the CDR3 reads TGCACCAGCAGCCAAGATCATCCTTTGTTTAGCGGGAGCCGATACGAGCAGTACTTC. The encoded protein is CTSSQDHPLFSGSRYEQYF.

The rearrangement uses TRBV30 and TRBJ2-2; 9 bases are a match to TRBD2. Germline V lookup: CDR1 GTSNPN, CDR2 SVGIG (reference sequence). The CDR3 is 15 amino acids. The ends lost 4 bases at V and 5 bases at J; junction bases unmatched: 8. The CDR3 nucleotides read TGTGCCTGGACCAGACTAGCGGCTAGTACCGGGGAGCTGTTTTTT. The encoded protein is CAWTRLAASTGELFF.

This sequence joins TRBV15 and TRBJ2-2, with D possibly TRBD1 on 6 matching bases. V was shortened by 1 base and J by 6 bases, with 15 bases between the two germline ends. The CDR3 covers 16 residues. Germline V lookup: CDR1 LNHNV, CDR2 YYDKDF (reference sequence). The CDR3 is CATSRVGGAPAGELFF. The CDR3 nucleotides read TGTGCCACCAGCAGAGTAGGGGGAGCGCCGGCCGGGGAGCTGTTTTTT.

The chain employs TRBV4-3 and TRBJ2-7; tentatively, D is TRBD2 (6 bases). CDR1 LGHNA and CDR2 YSLEER come from the germline V gene. The CDR3 runs 14 residues. V lost 0 bases and J 6 bases, leaving 12 bases between the germline ends. CDR3 sequence: CASSQDSGVGEQYF. The CDR3 coding sequence is TGCGCCAGCAGCCAAGACTCGGGAGTCGGCGAGCAGTACTTC.

The CDR3 spells CASTLGSGGDSYEQYF. In nucleotides, the CDR3 is TGTGCCAGCACTTTAGGGAGTGGGGGCGATTCCTACGAGCAGTACTTC. This sequence joins TRBV7-2 and TRBJ2-7; possibly TRBD1 for D (6 bases). Germline CDR1 is SGHTA and CDR2 is FQGNSA. The CDR3 extends over 16 amino acids. The V end was cut by 7 bases, the J end by 1 base, with 20 bases between.

In this sample, this clone turned up a few times. The rearrangement joins TRBV19 to TRBJ1-2, with 7 bases fitting TRBD1. This CDR3 region has 13 residues. V lost 9 bases, J lost 3 bases, and 7 bases stayed unmatched. Germline CDR1 reads LNHDA; CDR2 reads SQIVND (reference sequence). The CDR3 reads CASKQGNHYGYTF. DNA of the CDR3: TGTGCCAGCAAACAGGGGAATCACTATGGCTACACCTTC.